Below, one T cell receptor (beta chain) is given with its context. Its antigen is still unknown. The read falls 3 residues short of the CDR3 end, and the missing part is taken from the germline J gene. This sample was included in a study of Tregs in tolerant kidney transplant recipients. Study results and limitations: Activated donor B cell expansion appeared to reveal the most relevant donor-specific TCRbeta repertoire. Some patients' samples used different primers over time, so nucleotide sequences weren't comparable. Tolerant patients' donor-specific Tregs expanded beyond overall Tregs, suggesting antigen-driven growth.

This table comes from immunoSEQ multiplex PCR, and its TCRdb copy is limited to in-frame clones, with some not included. This table lists roughly 48,000 clones. Germline lookup yields CDR1 SGHRS and CDR2 YFSETQ. Trimming pared 3 bases from V and 9 bases from J, leaving 19 bases between. This CDR3 comprises 16 residues. This clonotype originated in a human donor who received a combined kidney and bone marrow transplant. Sequenced here: CD4+ T cells from blood, sampled before the transplant. This chain connects TRBV5-1 to TRBJ1-6; D might be TRBD1 (6 bases). CDR3 in amino acids: CASSSSGVSSSSPLHF. The part of the CDR3 DNA that was read is TGCGCCAGCAGCTCTTCAGGGGTATCATCGAGTTCACCC.